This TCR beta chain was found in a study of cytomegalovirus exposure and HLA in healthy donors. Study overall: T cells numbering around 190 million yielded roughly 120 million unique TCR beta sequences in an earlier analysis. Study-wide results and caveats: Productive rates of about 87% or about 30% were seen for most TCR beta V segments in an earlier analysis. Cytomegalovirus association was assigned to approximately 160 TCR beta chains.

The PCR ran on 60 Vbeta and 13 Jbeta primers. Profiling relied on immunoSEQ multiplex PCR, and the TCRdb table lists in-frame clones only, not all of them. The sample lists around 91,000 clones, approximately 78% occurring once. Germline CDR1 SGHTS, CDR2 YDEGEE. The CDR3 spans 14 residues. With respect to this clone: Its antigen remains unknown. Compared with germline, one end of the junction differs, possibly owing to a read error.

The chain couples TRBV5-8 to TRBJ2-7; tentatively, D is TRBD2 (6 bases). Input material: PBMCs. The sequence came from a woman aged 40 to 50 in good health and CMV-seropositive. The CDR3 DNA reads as TGTGCCGGCAGCTCGGAGGGGTCCTCCTACGAGCAGTACTTC. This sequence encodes CAGSSEGSSYEQYF. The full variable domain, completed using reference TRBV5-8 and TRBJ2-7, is EAGVTQSPTHLIKTRGQQATLRCSPISGHTSVYWYQQALGLGLQFLLWYDEGEERNRGNFPPRFSGRQFPNYSSELNVNALELEDSALYLCAGSSEGSSYEQYFGPGTRLTVT.